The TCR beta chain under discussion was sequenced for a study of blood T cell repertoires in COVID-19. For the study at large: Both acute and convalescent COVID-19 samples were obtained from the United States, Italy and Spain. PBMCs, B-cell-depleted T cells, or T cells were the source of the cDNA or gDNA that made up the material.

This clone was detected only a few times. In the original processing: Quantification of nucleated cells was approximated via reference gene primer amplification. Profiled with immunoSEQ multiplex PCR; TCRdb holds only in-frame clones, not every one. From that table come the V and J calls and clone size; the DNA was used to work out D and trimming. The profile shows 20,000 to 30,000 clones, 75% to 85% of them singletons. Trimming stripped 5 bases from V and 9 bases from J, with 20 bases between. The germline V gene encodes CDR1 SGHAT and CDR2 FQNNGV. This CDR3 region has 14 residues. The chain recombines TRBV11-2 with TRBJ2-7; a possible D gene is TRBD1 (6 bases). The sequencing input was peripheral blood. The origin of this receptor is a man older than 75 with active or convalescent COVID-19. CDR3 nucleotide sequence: TGTGCCAGCAGCCCAGAGGGGGTGGGGGCCCGGCAGTACTTC. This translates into CASSPEGVGARQYF.